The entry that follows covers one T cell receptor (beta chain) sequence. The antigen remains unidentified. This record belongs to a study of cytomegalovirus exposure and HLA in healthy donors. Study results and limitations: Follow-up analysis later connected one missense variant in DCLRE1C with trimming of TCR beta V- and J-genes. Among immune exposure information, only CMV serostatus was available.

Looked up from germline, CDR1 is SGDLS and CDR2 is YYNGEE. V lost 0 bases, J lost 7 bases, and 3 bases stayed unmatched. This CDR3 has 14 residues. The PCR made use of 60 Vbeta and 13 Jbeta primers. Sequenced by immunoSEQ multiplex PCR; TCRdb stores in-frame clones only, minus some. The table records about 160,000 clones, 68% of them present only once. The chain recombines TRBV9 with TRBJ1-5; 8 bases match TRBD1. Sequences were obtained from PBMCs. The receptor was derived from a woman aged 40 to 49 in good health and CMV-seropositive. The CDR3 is CASSVGRDRQPQHF. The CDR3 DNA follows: TGTGCCAGCAGCGTAGGCAGGGACAGGCAGCCCCAGCATTTT.